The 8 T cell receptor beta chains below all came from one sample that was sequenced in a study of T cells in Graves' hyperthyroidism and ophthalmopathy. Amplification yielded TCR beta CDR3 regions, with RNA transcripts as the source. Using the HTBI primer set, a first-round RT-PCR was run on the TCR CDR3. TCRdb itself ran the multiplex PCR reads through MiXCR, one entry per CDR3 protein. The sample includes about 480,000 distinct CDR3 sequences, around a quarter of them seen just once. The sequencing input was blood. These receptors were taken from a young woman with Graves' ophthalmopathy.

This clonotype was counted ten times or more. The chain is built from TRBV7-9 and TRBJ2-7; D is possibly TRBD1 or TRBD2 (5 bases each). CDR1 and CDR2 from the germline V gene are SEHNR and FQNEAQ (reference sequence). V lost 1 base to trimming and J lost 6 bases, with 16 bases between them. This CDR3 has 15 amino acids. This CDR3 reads CASSLGGLRGLEQYF. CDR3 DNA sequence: TGTGCCAGCAGCTTAGGAGGGCTAAGGGGCCTCGAGCAGTACTTC.

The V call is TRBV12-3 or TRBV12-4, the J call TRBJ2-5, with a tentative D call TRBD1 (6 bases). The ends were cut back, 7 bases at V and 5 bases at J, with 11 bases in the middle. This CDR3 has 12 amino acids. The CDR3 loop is CASTRDMETQYF. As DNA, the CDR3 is TGTGCCAGCACCCGGGACATGGAGACCCAGTACTTC.

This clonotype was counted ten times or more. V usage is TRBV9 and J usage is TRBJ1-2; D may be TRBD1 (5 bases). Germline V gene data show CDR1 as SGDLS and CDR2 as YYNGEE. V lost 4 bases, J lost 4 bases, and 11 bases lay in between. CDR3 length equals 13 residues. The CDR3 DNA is TGTGCCAGCAGCATTGGGGGACTCTATGGCTACACCTTC. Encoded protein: CASSIGGLYGYTF.

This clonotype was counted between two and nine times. For the CDR3, the DNA is TGCGCCAGCAGCACGCCGGGACAGTCATACTATGGCTACACCTTC. Residues: CASSTPGQSYYGYTF. V and J are TRBV5-1 and TRBJ1-2; 7 bases are shared with TRBD1. The trim removed 4 bases at V and 3 bases at J, leaving 9 bases unmatched. The CDR3 has 15 amino acids. CDR1 is SGHRS and CDR2 is YFSETQ in the germline V gene.

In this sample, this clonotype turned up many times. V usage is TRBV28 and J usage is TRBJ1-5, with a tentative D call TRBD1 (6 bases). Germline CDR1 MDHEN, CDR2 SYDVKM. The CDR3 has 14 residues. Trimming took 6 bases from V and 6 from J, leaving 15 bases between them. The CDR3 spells CASSLTQGLQPQHF. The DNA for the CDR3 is TGTGCCAGCAGCCTAACACAGGGACTTCAGCCCCAGCATTTT.

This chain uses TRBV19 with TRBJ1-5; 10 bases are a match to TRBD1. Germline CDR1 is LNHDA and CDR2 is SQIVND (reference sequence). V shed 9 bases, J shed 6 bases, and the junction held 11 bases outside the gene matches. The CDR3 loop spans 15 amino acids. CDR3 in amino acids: CASRQTGGVGQPQHF. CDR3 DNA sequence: TGTGCCAGCAGACAGACAGGGGGCGTAGGTCAGCCCCAGCATTTT.

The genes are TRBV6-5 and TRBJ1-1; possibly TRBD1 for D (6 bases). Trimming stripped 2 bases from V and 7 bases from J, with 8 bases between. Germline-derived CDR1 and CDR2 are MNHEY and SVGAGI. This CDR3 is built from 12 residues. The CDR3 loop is CASSYADSEAFF. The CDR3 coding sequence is TGTGCCAGCAGTTACGCGGACAGTGAAGCTTTCTTT.

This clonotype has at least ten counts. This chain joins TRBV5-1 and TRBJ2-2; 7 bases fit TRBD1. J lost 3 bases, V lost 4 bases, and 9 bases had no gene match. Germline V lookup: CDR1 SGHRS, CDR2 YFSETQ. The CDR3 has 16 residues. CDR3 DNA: TGCGCCAGCAGCCCCAGTGGGCAGGGGGACACCGGGGAGCTGTTTTTT. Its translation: CASSPSGQGDTGELFF. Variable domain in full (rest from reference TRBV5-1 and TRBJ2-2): KAGVTQTPRYLIKTRGQQVTLSCSPISGHRSVSWYQQTPGQGLQFLFEYFSETQRNKGNFPGRFSGRQFSNSRSEMNVSTLELGDSALYLCASSPSGQGDTGELFFGEGSRLTVL.